This TCR beta chain comes out of a study of cytomegalovirus exposure and HLA in healthy donors. Details on this clone: Its antigen is unidentified.

It was healthy bone marrow donors who served as donors. When sampled, the donors appeared nominally healthy, though they likely had unrecorded immune exposures. The ends were cut back, 5 bases at V and 0 bases at J, with 8 bases in the middle. The CDR3 sequence is 13 residues long. CDR1 MDHEN and CDR2 SYDVKM come from the germline V gene. The PCR was carried out with 60 Vbeta primers and 13 Jbeta primers. Methods used by the authors: An analysis that came later counted tens of millions of unique TCR beta chains, approximately 10 million shared. The data were produced by immunoSEQ multiplex PCR, yet TCRdb's version contains in-frame clones alone and is incomplete. That table supplies the V and J calls and clone size; D and trimming were determined from the DNA. This sample's table has about 150,000 clones. Findings and limits, study-wide: DRB1 had the most TCR associations and HLA-C the fewest, a later analysis found, with rates varying by HLA locus.

The TCR comes from a man between 25 and 39 years old in good health and CMV-seronegative. V and J are TRBV28 and TRBJ2-7; D is ambiguous. Sequencing was performed on PBMCs. The CDR3 sequence: CASSNSLSYEQYF. CDR3 nucleotide sequence: TGTGCCAGCAGTAACAGCCTCTCCTACGAGCAGTACTTC.